This T cell receptor (beta chain) was sequenced for a study of T cell responses to AZD1222 COVID-19 vaccine. Overall study findings and caveats: Unmutated variant regions are reportedly the target of nearly half of TCRs that are spike-specific. Repertoire samples came only from after the peak T cell response.

Clones were read by immunoSEQ multiplex PCR, and TCRdb kept only the in-frame ones, dropping some. This sample has approximately 150,000 clones, with around 90% found just once. Details on this clone: Its antigen is as yet unknown.

Trimming took off 1 base at V and 7 bases at J, with 13 bases between the two ends. CDR1 is MDHEN, CDR2 SYDVKM, per germline. The CDR3 extends over 15 amino acids. The sequence was collected from an adult in good health. Sequencing used peripheral blood, obtained on day 0 of AZD1222 vaccination. V usage is TRBV28 and J usage is TRBJ1-4; D possibly corresponds to TRBD1 (5 bases). CDR3 loop: CASSLLSGNREKLFF. Written as DNA, the CDR3 is TGTGCCAGCAGTTTATTGTCAGGGAACCGTGAAAAACTGTTTTTT.